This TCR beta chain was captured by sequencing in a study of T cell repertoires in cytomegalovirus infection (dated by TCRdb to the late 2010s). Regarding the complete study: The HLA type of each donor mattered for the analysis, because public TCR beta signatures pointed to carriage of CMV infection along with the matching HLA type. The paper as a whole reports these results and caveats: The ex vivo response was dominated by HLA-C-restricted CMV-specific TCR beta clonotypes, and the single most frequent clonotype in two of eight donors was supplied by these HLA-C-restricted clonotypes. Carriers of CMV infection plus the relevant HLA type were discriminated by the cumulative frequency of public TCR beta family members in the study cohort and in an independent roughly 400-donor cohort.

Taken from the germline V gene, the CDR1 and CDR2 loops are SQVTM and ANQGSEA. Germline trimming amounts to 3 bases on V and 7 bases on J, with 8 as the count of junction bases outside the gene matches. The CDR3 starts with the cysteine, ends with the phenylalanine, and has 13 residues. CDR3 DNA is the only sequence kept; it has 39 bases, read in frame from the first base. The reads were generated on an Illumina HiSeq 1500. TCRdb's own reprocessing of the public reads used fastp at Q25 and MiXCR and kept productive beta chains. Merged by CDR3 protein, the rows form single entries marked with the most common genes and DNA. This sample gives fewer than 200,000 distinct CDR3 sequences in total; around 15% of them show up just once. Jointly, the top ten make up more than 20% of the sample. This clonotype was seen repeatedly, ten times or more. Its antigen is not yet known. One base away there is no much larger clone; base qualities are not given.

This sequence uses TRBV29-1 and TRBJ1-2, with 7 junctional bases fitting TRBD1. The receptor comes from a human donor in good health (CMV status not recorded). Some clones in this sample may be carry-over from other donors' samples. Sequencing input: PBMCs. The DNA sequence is TGCAGCGTTGACACAGGGGATGTCGCTGGCTACACCTTC. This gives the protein CSVDTGDVAGYTF. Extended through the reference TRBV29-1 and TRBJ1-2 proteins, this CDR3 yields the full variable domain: SAVISQKPSRDICQRGTSLTIQCQVDSQVTMMFWYRQQPGQSLTLIATANQGSEATYESGFVIDKFPISRPNLTFSTLTVSNMSPEDSSIYLCSVDTGDVAGYTFGSGTRLTVV.